This T cell receptor (beta chain) was identified in a study of T cell responses to AZD1222 COVID-19 vaccine. Notes on the study in general: Clonal diversity was possibly underestimated; the donors were predominantly white British and more often female. Recipients of AZD1222 seropositive at baseline numbered only 6 or 7.

Comments on this clone: Its antigen is unidentified.

Assay: immunoSEQ multiplex PCR; the TCRdb copy retains only in-frame clones and omits some. Among about 94,000 clones listed, over 75% were seen once. CDR3 length equals 12 residues. The germline gives CDR1 MDHEN, CDR2 SYDVKM. V trimming: 3 bases; J trimming: 14 bases; junction bases outside the gene matches: 7. The sample consisted of peripheral blood, taken on day 0 of AZD1222 vaccination. The sequence came from an adult in good health. V and J are TRBV28 and TRBJ2-1; 7 nucleotides agree with TRBD1. The CDR3 nucleotides read TGTGCCAGCAGTTTGCCCCACAGGGGAGAGTTCTTC. Translating it yields CASSLPHRGEFF.